The 22 T cell receptor beta chains below were found in one sample sequenced in a study of blood T cell repertoires in COVID-19. The repertoire was sequenced with immunoSEQ multiplex PCR; TCRdb's copy has only in-frame clones and lacks some. Of fewer than 120,000 clones listed, roughly nine tenths are singletons. Source material: peripheral blood. All receptors come from a human donor in a cohort sampled during active COVID-19.

The rearrangement uses TRBV30 and TRBJ1-3, with D tentatively TRBD1 (6 bases). The CDR3 extends over 16 amino acids. Trimming stripped 8 bases from V and 2 bases from J, with 22 bases between. Germline assignment: CDR1 GTSNPN and CDR2 SVGIG (reference sequence). Here the CDR3 DNA reads TGTGCCCGCCGGGACACCCAGCCGACTACTGGAAACACCATATATTTT. It yields the protein CARRDTQPTTGNTIYF.

J is TRBJ1-2 and V is TRBV6-5; D might be TRBD1 (5 bases). The V gene lost 8 bases and the J gene lost 3 bases, with 10 bases spanning the gap. Germline CDR1 MNHEY, CDR2 SVGAGI. The CDR3 length is 12 residues. CDR3 sequence (DNA): TGTGCCAGCGTCAGGGCAGACTATGGCTACACCTTC. It specifies CASVRADYGYTF.

The chain links TRBV6-5 to TRBJ1-6; D may be TRBD1 (5 bases). The CDR3 contains 13 residues. Germline loops: CDR1 MNHEY, CDR2 SVGAGI. The V and J ends lost 6 bases and 7 bases respectively, with 10 bases between them. The CDR3 sequence: CASRTAGNSPLHF. The DNA of the CDR3 is TGTGCCAGCAGGACAGCCGGGAATTCACCCCTCCACTTT.

The chain couples TRBV19 to TRBJ1-3; 7 bases agree with TRBD1. V lost 5 bases, J lost 0 bases, and 13 bases stayed unmatched. CDR1 LNHDA and CDR2 SQIVND come from the germline V gene (reference sequence). The CDR3 has 18 amino acids. The CDR3 sequence is CASSVQGRGGASGNTIYF. The CDR3 bases are TGTGCCAGTAGTGTACAGGGGCGCGGGGGGGCCTCTGGAAACACCATATATTTT.

This chain's CDR3 is CATSEGTSGGAGDTQYF. As DNA, the CDR3 is TGTGCCACCAGTGAAGGGACTAGCGGGGGGGCAGGAGATACGCAGTATTTT. V and J are TRBV24-1 and TRBJ2-3; 16 positions match TRBD2. The CDR3 loop spans 17 amino acids. Trimming removed 4 bases from V and 5 bases from J; junction bases left unmatched: 5. CDR1 KGHDR and CDR2 SFDVKD come from the germline V gene.

The chain is built from TRBV28 and TRBJ1-1; no clear D gene. CDR3 length: 14 residues. Trimming left V 1 base short and J 9 bases short, with 15 bases between. Germline V gives CDR1 MDHEN, CDR2 SYDVKM. This CDR3 reads CASSLSHSTGKAFF. The CDR3 DNA reads as TGTGCCAGCAGTTTATCCCATTCGACCGGGAAAGCTTTCTTT.

V gene TRBV19 combines with J gene TRBJ1-5; possibly TRBD1 for D (6 bases). Deletions cut 3 bases from V and 0 bases from J, with 21 bases between. Germline loops: CDR1 LNHDA, CDR2 SQIVND (reference sequence). CDR3 length: 19 residues. Here the CDR3 DNA reads TGTGCCAGTAGTATCGGGACACTCATGGGCTTAGATAGCAATCAGCCCCAGCATTTT. Translating gives CASSIGTLMGLDSNQPQHF.

This chain links TRBV9 with TRBJ1-3; the D gene is possibly TRBD1 (6 bases). CDR3 length equals 16 residues. Trimming shortened V by 3 bases and J by 4 bases, and 17 bases separated the two germline ends. Germline assignment: CDR1 SGDLS and CDR2 YYNGEE. The CDR3 sequence: CASSDGPQGSGNTIYF. The CDR3, as DNA: TGTGCCAGCAGCGATGGGCCACAGGGTAGCGGAAACACCATATATTTT.

This chain links TRBV30 with TRBJ1-1; the D gene is possibly TRBD1 (5 bases). The CDR3 is 16 residues long. Trimming took 1 base from V and 1 from J, leaving 16 bases between them. Germline CDR1 is GTSNPN and CDR2 is SVGIG (reference sequence). CDR3 nucleotides: TGTGCCTGGAGTGGACAGCTATCTTACTCGAACACTGAAGCTTTCTTT. It translates to CAWSGQLSYSNTEAFF.

J is TRBJ2-5 and V is TRBV4-1; 8 nucleotides align to TRBD1. Trimming at V came to 0 bases and at J to 7 bases, leaving 10 bases not matched to a gene. CDR3 length: 16 residues. In germline, CDR1 is MGHRA, CDR2 YSYEKL. CDR3 protein: CASSQDRTGRLGTQYF. The CDR3 DNA follows: TGCGCCAGCAGCCAAGATAGGACAGGGAGGTTGGGGACCCAGTACTTC.

The chain joins TRBV19 to TRBJ1-3; no reliable D call. V lost 7 bases and J lost 0, with 10 bases in between. This CDR3 region has 14 residues. In germline, CDR1 is LNHDA, CDR2 SQIVND (reference sequence). The CDR3 coding sequence is TGTGCCAGTACTGGAGGGAGCTCTGGAAACACCATATATTTT. Its protein product is CASTGGSSGNTIYF.

V and J are TRBV2 and TRBJ1-5; 9 bases are a match to TRBD1. CDR3 length: 14 amino acids. V gave up 7 bases and J gave up 6 bases; unmatched junction bases: 7. Looked up from germline, CDR1 is SNHLY and CDR2 is FYNNEI. CDR3 DNA: TGTGCCAGCAAGGGGACAGGGTTGTCTCAGCCCCAGCATTTT. Its protein product is CASKGTGLSQPQHF. Filled out from reference TRBV2 and TRBJ1-5, the complete variable domain reads EPEVTQTPSHQVTQMGQEVILRCVPISNHLYFYWYRQILGQKVEFLVSFYNNEISEKSEIFDDQFSVERPDGSNFTLKIRSTKLEDSAMYFCASKGTGLSQPQHFGDGTRLSIL.

V and J are TRBV4-3 and TRBJ2-3; 11 bases are a match to TRBD2. The CDR3 has 17 amino acids. The germline V gene has CDR1 LGHNA and CDR2 YSLEER. The J segment lost 2 bases and the V segment lost 1 base, leaving 5 bases of the junction unmatched. CDR3 residues: CASSQGPGLAVTDTQYF. The CDR3 DNA reads TGCGCCAGCAGCCAAGGGCCGGGACTAGCGGTCACAGATACGCAGTATTTT.

The chain combines TRBV6-5 with TRBJ2-7; TRBD1 might be the D (6 bases). The germline V gene encodes CDR1 MNHEY and CDR2 SVGAGI. The germline V and J ends were trimmed by 5 bases and 0 bases, with 14 bases remaining between them. CDR3 length: 15 residues. In nucleotides, the CDR3 is TGTGCCAGCAGTCCCGACAGGATAAGCTCCTACGAGCAGTACTTC. Residues: CASSPDRISSYEQYF.

The count of this clone is one. The V call is TRBV10-1, the J call TRBJ1-6; D unresolved. The length of the CDR3 is 14 residues. The ends were cut back, 3 bases at V and 2 bases at J, with 5 bases in the middle. The germline V gene has CDR1 WNHNN and CDR2 SYGVQD (reference sequence). As DNA, the CDR3 is TGCGCCAGCAGTGAACAACCCTATAATTCACCCCTCCACTTT. It is translated as CASSEQPYNSPLHF.

The gene calls are TRBV7-9 and TRBJ2-3; perhaps TRBD2 as D (5 bases). This CDR3 spans 16 amino acids. The V and J ends lost 6 bases and 3 bases respectively, with 19 bases between them. From germline, CDR1 is SEHNR and CDR2 FQNEAQ (reference sequence). The CDR3 DNA follows: TGTGCCAGCAGTATAAGGTGGGAGACATGGACAGATACGCAGTATTTT. Its protein product is CASSIRWETWTDTQYF. The variable domain in full, completed from reference TRBV7-9 and TRBJ2-3, reads DTGVSQNPRHKITKRGQNVTFRCDPISEHNRLYWYRQTLGQGPEFLTYFQNEAQLEKSRLLSDRFSAERPKGSFSTLEIQRTEQGDSAMYLCASSIRWETWTDTQYFGPGTRLTVL.

The chain employs TRBV12-3 or TRBV12-4 and TRBJ2-2; D is ambiguous. The CDR3 contains 13 residues. The V end was cut by 6 bases, the J end by 1 base, with 6 bases between. The CDR3 DNA reads TGTGCCAGCAGGGTCGGGAACACCGGGGAGCTGTTTTTT. Its translation: CASRVGNTGELFF.

V is TRBV30 and J is TRBJ1-5; 10 bases fit TRBD1. CDR3 length: 18 residues. V was clipped by 0 bases and J by 4 bases; unmatched bases: 12. Germline loops: CDR1 GTSNPN, CDR2 SVGIG (reference sequence). The chain's CDR3 is CAWSVRTGGGGFNQPQHF. The CDR3 bases are TGTGCCTGGAGTGTCCGGACAGGGGGAGGGGGGTTTAATCAGCCCCAGCATTTT.

The chain is built from TRBV7-3 and TRBJ2-1, with 7 positions matching TRBD2. This CDR3 spans 15 amino acids. J gave up 8 bases and V 1 base, and 8 bases lay outside the gene matches. Germline V gene data show CDR1 as SGHTA and CDR2 as FQGTGA. The CDR3 coding sequence is TGTGCCAGCAGCTTAATCCCGGGAGGAAACGATGAGCAGTTCTTC. Its translation is CASSLIPGGNDEQFF.

V gene TRBV29-1 combines with J gene TRBJ2-7; D may be TRBD1 (10 bases). Trimming cost V 7 bases and J 4 bases, with 32 bases left between them. Germline-derived CDR1 and CDR2 are SQVTM and ANQGSEA. This CDR3 contains 18 residues. The CDR3 bases are TGCAGCGCTGCCGGGACAGGGGCCCAGCGGGAGGCCCCTTACGAGCAGTACTTC. Translating gives CSAAGTGAQREAPYEQYF.

This clone was found a few times. V is TRBV7-9 and J is TRBJ2-3; 7 nucleotides match TRBD1. The CDR3 has 16 residues. CDR1 SEHNR and CDR2 FQNEAQ come from the germline V gene (reference sequence). Losses at the gene ends were 1 base for V and 5 bases for J; bases not matched to a gene: 9. The CDR3 DNA reads TGTGCCAGCAGCTTAGTTTCAGGGGGTTCTGGAGATACGCAGTATTTT. Protein: CASSLVSGGSGDTQYF.

The rearrangement joins TRBV10-3 to TRBJ2-3; 8 nucleotides agree with TRBD1. In germline, CDR1 is ENHRY, CDR2 SYGVKD. The CDR3 sequence is 17 residues long. Trimming cost V 0 bases and J 2 bases; bases outside gene matches: 7. CDR3 protein: CAISESKRTGTTDTQYF. CDR3 nucleotides: TGTGCCATCAGTGAGTCGAAACGGACAGGGACCACAGATACGCAGTATTTT.